This TCR beta chain was documented in a study of blood T cell repertoires in COVID-19. CDR1 SNHLY and CDR2 FYNNEI come from the germline V gene. This CDR3 is 14 amino acids long. The V segment lost 4 bases and the J segment 5 bases; nucleotides outside the gene matches: 7. Measured with immunoSEQ multiplex PCR; TCRdb has only the in-frame clones, and not every one. The sample lists roughly 120,000 clones; over 60% were seen once. Input material: peripheral blood. The chain links TRBV2 to TRBJ1-1, with TRBD1 matching over 7 bases. The receptor was derived from a woman of 80 years or more with acute or convalescent COVID-19. CDR3 nucleotide sequence: TGTGCCAGCAGTGTAGGCAGGGGGTTTACTGAAGCTTTCTTT. Its translation is CASSVGRGFTEAFF.